Listed here are 13 T cell receptor beta chains from one sample, sequenced in a study of CD8+CD57+ T cells in acquired aplastic anemia. According to the study, genomic DNA was the template for TCR beta VDJ and CDR3 profiling. From the reads, TCRdb called clonotypes with MiXCR, one entry per CDR3 protein. The repertoire holds about 150,000 distinct CDR3 sequences, around two fifths seen once, with 8.4% in the top ten. Sequences were obtained from sorted CD4+, CD8+, or CD8+CD57+ T cells (not recorded which) from PBMCs. The receptors originated from a human donor in good health, serving as a control.

Ten or more counts support this clonotype. The chain joins TRBV5-4 to TRBJ2-5; 7 bases fit TRBD1. Unmatched junction bases numbered 6, after V lost 3 bases and J lost 4 bases. Germline assignment: CDR1 SGHNT and CDR2 YYREEE (reference sequence). This CDR3 is built from 14 residues. CDR3 amino acids: CASSSGTDAETQYF. CDR3 DNA sequence: TGTGCCAGCAGCTCCGGGACAGATGCAGAGACCCAGTACTTC.

Points on this clonotype: A read error may be the cause here, since a much bigger clone is one base away. V and J are TRBV5-1 and TRBJ1-5, with a tentative D call TRBD1 (5 bases). This CDR3 is 15 amino acids long. CDR1 is SGHRS, CDR2 YFSETQ, per germline. The CDR3 sequence is CARRPTGNRNQPQHF. The CDR3 coding sequence is TGCGCCCGCAGGCCCACAGGTAACCGCAATCAGCCCCAGCATTTT.

Many counts were recorded for this clonotype. The J gene is TRBJ2-1, the V gene TRBV12-3 or TRBV12-4; no clear D gene. The CDR3 totals 15 residues. V was pared by 6 bases and J by 1 base, with 13 bases between. In nucleotides, the CDR3 is TGTGCCAGCAGCCCCTTGGGCAGGTCCTACAATGAGCAGTTCTTC. Protein: CASSPLGRSYNEQFF.

This clonotype was counted between two and nine times. This rearrangement joins TRBV10-3 to TRBJ1-2; 7 bases map to TRBD1. V lost 10 bases and J lost 8; bases outside the gene matches: 16. The CDR3 contains 14 residues. The germline gives CDR1 ENHRY, CDR2 SYGVKD. The CDR3 sequence: CATQLEGALEGYTF. The CDR3 nucleotides read TGTGCCACCCAGCTTGAGGGGGCTCTGGAGGGCTACACCTTC.

A word on this clonotype: At one boundary the junction diverges from the germline segment, which might be a read error. This sequence joins TRBV14 and TRBJ1-4; D might be TRBD1 (6 bases). The CDR3 is made up of 13 amino acids. Germline CDR1 is SGHDN and CDR2 is FVKESK. The CDR3 nucleotides are TGTGCCAGCAGCCGACAGGCTAATGAAAAACTGCTTTTT. Encoded protein: CASSRQANEKLLF.

The rearrangement uses TRBV16 and TRBJ1-2; the match to TRBD1 covers 9 bases. Germline CDR1 KGHSY, CDR2 FQNENV. The CDR3 is 16 residues long. J lost 7 bases, V lost 0 bases, and 9 bases had no gene match. This CDR3 is CASSQSGSGQGFGYTF. The CDR3 nucleotides read TGTGCCAGCAGCCAATCGGGATCGGGACAGGGATTTGGCTACACCTTC.

As for this clonotype: Given a much more abundant clone one base away, this may be a read error. The chain is built from TRBV5-4 and TRBJ2-1; TRBD2 aligns across 9 bases. CDR1 is SGHNT, CDR2 YYREEE, per germline (reference sequence). The CDR3 consists of 16 residues. CDR3 in amino acids: CTSSLAGGRGYNEQFF. Here the CDR3 DNA reads TGTACCAGCAGCTTGGCCGGCGGGAGGGGCTACAATGAGCAGTTCTTC.

This clonotype was seen many times. V usage is TRBV24-1 and J usage is TRBJ1-2; 9 positions match TRBD1. Germline CDR1 reads KGHDR; CDR2 reads SFDVKD. This CDR3 has 13 amino acids. Trimming took 6 bases from V and 8 from J; bases not matched to a gene: 6. This chain's CDR3 is CATSPTGGEGYTF. Here the CDR3 DNA reads TGTGCCACCAGTCCGACAGGGGGAGAGGGCTACACCTTC.

This clonotype was seen ten or more times. This rearrangement joins TRBV5-5 to TRBJ1-1; possibly TRBD1 for D (6 bases). Trimming took 4 bases from V and 0 from J, leaving 13 bases between them. Germline loops: CDR1 SGHKS, CDR2 YYEKEE (reference sequence). The CDR3 is made up of 15 amino acids. The CDR3 protein is CASSRAGGLNTEAFF. CDR3 DNA: TGTGCCAGCAGCCGAGCGGGGGGCTTGAACACTGAAGCTTTCTTT. Using reference TRBV5-5 and TRBJ1-1 for the parts outside the CDR3, the full variable domain is DAGVTQSPTHLIKTRGQQVTLRCSPISGHKSVSWYQQVLGQGPQFIFQYYEKEERGRGNFPDRFSARQFPNYSSELNVNALLLGDSALYLCASSRAGGLNTEAFFGQGTRLTVV.

This clonotype was recorded a few times. The chain is built from TRBV10-3 and TRBJ2-1; 11 bases map to TRBD2. The CDR3 contains 15 residues. Germline CDR1 is ENHRY and CDR2 is SYGVKD. V was pared by 3 bases and J by 8 bases, with 6 bases of the junction left unmatched. The CDR3 nucleotides are TGTGCCATCAGTGACCTTAGCGGGGGGGGGGATGAGCAGTTCTTC. This translates into CAISDLSGGGDEQFF.

This clonotype was seen at least ten times. The chain is built from TRBV11-3 and TRBJ2-7, with 10 bases fitting TRBD2. Germline trimming cut 6 bases from V and 3 bases from J; bases unmatched to any gene: 5. This CDR3 is built from 14 residues. Germline V gives CDR1 SGHNT, CDR2 YENEEA. Here the CDR3 DNA reads TGTGCCAGCAGTTCCTCTAGCGGGAGCTACGAGCAGTACTTC. Encoded protein: CASSSSSGSYEQYF.

The chain joins TRBV10-1 to TRBJ1-2; 9 bases are shared with TRBD1. V shed 3 bases and J 5 bases; nucleotides not matched to a gene: 7. Germline CDR1 is WNHNN and CDR2 is SYGVQD (reference sequence). The CDR3 totals 15 residues. The CDR3 region is CASSDLQGAQYGYTF. The CDR3 bases are TGCGCCAGCAGTGATTTACAGGGGGCGCAGTATGGCTACACCTTC.

In DNA, the CDR3 is TGTGCTAGTGGTTTGGTACCCGACGGGCAGATCCTACAAGGCAATGAGCAGTTCTTC. It yields the protein CASGLVPDGQILQGNEQFF. The chain uses TRBV12-5 and TRBJ2-1; D gene unclear. This CDR3 spans 19 amino acids. CDR1 is LGHNT, CDR2 FRNRAP, per germline. V gave up 0 bases and J gave up 6 bases, with 24 bases separating them. Supplemented by reference TRBV12-5 and TRBJ2-1, the full variable domain reads DARVTQTPRHKVTEMGQEVTMRCQPILGHNTVFWYRQTMMQGLELLAYFRNRAPLDDSGMPKDRFSAEMPDATLATLKIQPSEPRDSAVYFCASGLVPDGQILQGNEQFFGPGTRLTVL.